A selection of T cell receptor beta chains follows, all from one sample in a study of identical twins. TCRdb re-analysed the 5' RACE reads in MiXCR, keeping a single row per CDR3 protein. Found here are over 550,000 distinct CDR3 sequences, 7.1% of them singletons; the top ten hold roughly 1.6%. In addition, the sample was reused for a study of yellow fever vaccine responses in identical twins.

Sequencing was performed on PBMCs. Source of these receptors: a young woman in good health. Each CDR3 is given with its conserved first and last residue. D genes are given only for firm matches. Clone size is not always given. Where it is, it says once, few, many or a class for expanded clones.

>TRBV6-1|TRBJ2-7|many|NA
TGTGCCAGCAAATCGGCCGGGGCAGGGGGAGGTGAGCAGTACTTC
CASKSAGAGGGEQYF
>TRBV7-6|TRBJ1-3|many|NA
TGTGCCAGCAGCTTAGGGCCCTTCGACGGAACCTCTGGAAACACCATATATTTT
CASSLGPFDGTSGNTIYF
>TRBV6-1|TRBJ1-1|few|NA
TGTGCCAGCAGTACATTCTCTCGGGGTGCTGAAGCTTTCTTT
CASSTFSRGAEAFF
>TRBV28|TRBJ2-7|NA|NA
TGTGCCACCCAGTGGGGCGAGCAGTACTTC
CATQWGEQYF
>TRBV29-1|TRBJ2-7|many|NA
TGCAGCGTTGTCGTCTACCCCTACGAGCAGTACTTC
CSVVVYPYEQYF
>TRBV5-5|TRBJ1-6|many|NA
TGTGCCAGCAGCTCCTTGGGTCGGGGGTTTAATTCACCCCTCCACTTT
CASSSLGRGFNSPLHF
>TRBV29-1|TRBJ2-5|few|NA
TGCAGCGTTGATGGGGGTTTAAAGACCCAGTACTTC
CSVDGGLKTQYF
>TRBV6-1|TRBJ2-5|NA|NA
TGTGCCAGCAGGTCTCTTGTGCGGCTCGAGACCCAGTACTTC
CASRSLVRLETQYF
>TRBV2|TRBJ1-2|NA|NA
TGTGCCAGCTTCATTCCGGGGAATGGCTACACCTTC
CASFIPGNGYTF
>TRBV20-1|TRBJ2-3|NA|TRBD2
TGCAGTGCTAGAGATCAGAGCGGGGGGCTAAGCACAGATACGCAGTATTTT
CSARDQSGGLSTDTQYF
>TRBV7-3|TRBJ2-2|NA|TRBD2
TGTGCCAGCAGCTTAATTGTTAGCGGGGGGAACACCGGGAAGCTGTTTTTT
CASSLIVSGGNTGKLFF
>TRBV15|TRBJ2-1|NA|NA
TGTGCCACCAGCAACTTATCGGTACAGTACAATGAGCAGTTCTTC
CATSNLSVQYNEQFF
>TRBV6-1|TRBJ1-6|NA|NA
TGTGCCAGCAGGCAGGGCCCTTATAATTCACCCCTCCACTTT
CASRQGPYNSPLHF
>TRBV6-1|TRBJ1-5|many|NA
TGTGCCAGCAGTGAAGCGCGTACGAACAATCAGCCCCAGCATTTT
CASSEARTNNQPQHF
>TRBV6-5|TRBJ2-7|few|NA
TGTGCCAGCAGTTACTCGTTGGAGGGGTCCTACGAGCAGTACTTC
CASSYSLEGSYEQYF
>TRBV4-1|TRBJ2-7|many|TRBD1
TGCGCCAGCAGCCAAGCTGGGGCCGGGACAGGGACTTCCTACGAGCAGTACTTC
CASSQAGAGTGTSYEQYF
>TRBV7-2|TRBJ2-5|many|TRBD2
TGTGCCAGCAGCTTAGATGGGGGGGTGCTTAAAGAGACCCAGTACTTC
CASSLDGGVLKETQYF
>TRBV5-1|TRBJ1-6|NA|NA
TGCGCCAGCAGCTTGGGCTTCCTCGATTCACCCCTCCACTTT
CASSLGFLDSPLHF
>TRBV3-1|TRBJ2-1|NA|TRBD2
TGTGCCAGCAGACGACTAGCGGACCGCAATGAGCAGTTCTTC
CASRRLADRNEQFF
>TRBV2|TRBJ2-3|NA|NA
TGTGCCAGCAGTGGACGGCCGGATACGCAGTATTTT
CASSGRPDTQYF
>TRBV9|TRBJ2-1|few|NA
TGTGCCAGCAGCCAACCGCGGGATGAGCAGTTCTTC
CASSQPRDEQFF
>TRBV4-1|TRBJ2-7|many|NA
TGCGCCAGCAGCCAAAGGACTGGGTACGAGCAGTACTTC
CASSQRTGYEQYF
>TRBV7-6|TRBJ2-3|NA|TRBD2
TGTGCCAGCAGCTACACGACTAGCGGGAGCACAGATACGCAGTATTTT
CASSYTTSGSTDTQYF
>TRBV15|TRBJ2-1|few|TRBD2
TGTGCCACCAGCAGAGATTGGACTAGCGGCTACAATGAGCAGTTCTTC
CATSRDWTSGYNEQFF
>TRBV4-1|TRBJ1-5|few|TRBD1
TGCGCCAGCAGCCAAGAGGGACAGGGGTTAGGCAATCAGCCCCAGCATTTT
CASSQEGQGLGNQPQHF
>TRBV6-1|TRBJ2-1|many|NA
TGTGCCAGCAGTGTGCAGCGGAACAACAATGAGCAGTTCTTC
CASSVQRNNNEQFF
>TRBV28|TRBJ1-2|NA|NA
TGTGCCAGCGCAACAGAAGTTAACTATGGCTACACCTTC
CASATEVNYGYTF
>TRBV5-6|TRBJ1-4|many|TRBD1
TGTGCCAGCAGCCACCTACAGGGGACCGCAACTAATGAAAAACTGTTTTTT
CASSHLQGTATNEKLFF
>TRBV12-3/TRBV12-4|TRBJ1-3|many|TRBD1
TGTGCCAGCTCCGGACAGGCTGGAAACACCATATATTTT
CASSGQAGNTIYF
>TRBV12-3/TRBV12-4|TRBJ2-5|many|TRBD1
TGTGCCAGCAGTCCGACAGGGAAAGAGACCCAGTACTTC
CASSPTGKETQYF
>TRBV5-1|TRBJ2-2|NA|NA
TGCGCCAGCAGCCTCCAGACAGTTAACACCGGGGAGCTGTTTTTT
CASSLQTVNTGELFF
>TRBV5-1|TRBJ2-1|NA|NA
TGCGCCAGCAGCTTGGCGGGGGGCGAAAATGAGCAGTTCTTC
CASSLAGGENEQFF
>TRBV9|TRBJ1-1|few|NA
TGTGCCAGCAGCGTAGTTCCGAACACTGAAGCTTTCTTT
CASSVVPNTEAFF
>TRBV28|TRBJ2-1|many|NA
TGTGCCAGCAGACAGGGATGGTCCTACAATGAGCAGTTCTTC
CASRQGWSYNEQFF
>TRBV9|TRBJ1-4|few|NA
TGTGCCAGCAGCGGGTCAACTAATGAAAAACTGTTTTTT
CASSGSTNEKLFF
>TRBV7-8|TRBJ2-5|once|NA
TGTGCCAGCAGCTTAGCGGTGCGGGGTGTGGGAGAGACCCAGTACTTC
CASSLAVRGVGETQYF
>TRBV19|TRBJ2-7|few|NA
TGTGCCCCTCGGGGAGACAACTACGAGCAGTACTTC
CAPRGDNYEQYF
>TRBV5-5|TRBJ1-5|few|NA
TGTGCCAGCAGCTCCGGGCCCAGAGGCAATCAGCCCCAGCATTTT
CASSSGPRGNQPQHF
>TRBV2|TRBJ2-3|few|NA
TGTGCCAGCAGTGGGGGACATGTAGAGGCAGATACGCAGTATTTT
CASSGGHVEADTQYF
>TRBV28|TRBJ1-6|many|NA
TGTGCCAGCAGACCTACAGTCACCCAAGCCAGTTCACCCCTCCACTTT
CASRPTVTQASSPLHF
>TRBV20-1|TRBJ2-2|NA|TRBD2
TGCAGTGCTAGTCTGAGCGGGAGTGGGGCCGGGGAGCTGTTTTTT
CSASLSGSGAGELFF
>TRBV10-3|TRBJ2-3|many|TRBD2
TGTGCCATCAGGGGACTAGCGGGAGATACGCAGTATTTT
CAIRGLAGDTQYF
>TRBV5-1|TRBJ2-1|many|TRBD2
TGCGCCAGCAGCTTCTCCAGCGGGAGGGCCAGTAATGAGCAGTTCTTC
CASSFSSGRASNEQFF
>TRBV7-2|TRBJ1-1|few|NA
TGTGCCAGCAGCCCCTCGTCCCAAGGGAACACTGAAGCTTTCTTT
CASSPSSQGNTEAFF
>TRBV10-3|TRBJ2-1|few|NA
TGTGCCATCAGTGAGTTTAGCGTGAGCTCCTACAATGAGCAGTTCTTC
CAISEFSVSSYNEQFF
>TRBV28|TRBJ2-7|many|NA
TGTGCCAGCCGAGTTAGCGGAAGCTCCTACGAGCAGTACTTC
CASRVSGSSYEQYF
>TRBV12-3/TRBV12-4|TRBJ2-1|few|NA
TGTGCCAGCAGTGAGACCGGAAAAAGCTCCTACAATGAGCAGTTCTTC
CASSETGKSSYNEQFF
>TRBV12-3/TRBV12-4|TRBJ1-6|many|NA
TGTGCCAGCAGGACTGCGTTGGATTCACCCCTCCACTTT
CASRTALDSPLHF
>TRBV11-2|TRBJ1-2|NA|TRBD1
TGTGCCAGCACCTCAGACAGGGCTACCTATGGCTACACCTTC
CASTSDRATYGYTF
>TRBV10-1|TRBJ2-1|few|NA
TGCGCCAGCAGTGTAGGCGGCTCTCCAGGGGAGCAGTTCTTC
CASSVGGSPGEQFF
>TRBV12-3/TRBV12-4|TRBJ2-1|few|NA
TGTGCCAGCAGTGTGAGACAGGTAGAGAATGAGCAGTTCTTC
CASSVRQVENEQFF
>TRBV5-1|TRBJ2-3|many|NA
TGCGCCAGCAGCTTGAGTCCGGAGGGTATCACAACAGATACGCAGTATTTT
CASSLSPEGITTDTQYF
>TRBV6-2/TRBV6-3|TRBJ1-6|few|TRBD1
TGTGCCAGCAGCCGGGGACAGAGCTCCTCACCCCTCCACTTT
CASSRGQSSSPLHF
>TRBV29-1|TRBJ1-1|NA|NA
TGCAGCGGAAGGGGGGGTGGGGACACTGAAGCTTTCTTT
CSGRGGGDTEAFF
>TRBV10-2|TRBJ2-3|few|NA
TGCGCCAGCCGACGAGGGGTCCTGGGTACAGATACGCAGTATTTT
CASRRGVLGTDTQYF
>TRBV14|TRBJ1-1|NA|NA
TGTGCCAGCAGCCAAGGGGTCGAGGGGGCTTTCTTT
CASSQGVEGAFF
>TRBV2|TRBJ1-5|NA|NA
TGTGCCAGCGGGCTTTCGGTCGGCGATCAGCCCCAGCATTTT
CASGLSVGDQPQHF
>TRBV5-1|TRBJ2-1|many|NA
TGCGCCAGCGGGAGAGAGTCCGGATACAATGAGCAGTTCTTC
CASGRESGYNEQFF
>TRBV7-7|TRBJ2-2|few|NA
TGTGCCAGCAGCAAAGGGGCGAACACCGGGGAGCTGTTTTTT
CASSKGANTGELFF
>TRBV3-1|TRBJ1-2|many|TRBD1
TGTGCCAGCAGCCAAGGACAGGGGAACGGCTACACCTTC
CASSQGQGNGYTF